This T cell receptor beta chain derives from a study of blood T cell repertoires in COVID-19. Study context: The United States, Italy and Spain supplied acute and convalescent COVID-19 samples. Nucleic acid was either cDNA or gDNA, and it came from T cells, B-cell-depleted T cells, or PBMCs.

In the original analysis: Reference gene primer amplification gave estimated nucleated cell counts. The table came from immunoSEQ multiplex PCR; TCRdb's copy has only in-frame clones and leaves some out. V, J and clone size are those of that table, while D and trimming were read from the DNA. The data hold under 130,000 clones, with roughly 71% observed a single time. The CDR3 length is 17 residues. V was clipped by 4 bases and J by 0 bases; unmatched bases: 5. The germline CDR1 and CDR2 sequences are SGHVS and FNYEAQ. The TCR sequence derives from a man older than 75 with acute or convalescent COVID-19. The material sequenced was peripheral blood. V is TRBV7-6 and J is TRBJ2-6; 8 bases are shared with TRBD1. The CDR3 loop is CASSSGQGNSGANVLTF. CDR3 coding DNA: TGTGCCAGCAGCTCCGGACAGGGAAACTCTGGGGCCAACGTCCTGACTTTC.